The present entry profiles one T cell receptor beta chain with its context. The data were produced by immunoSEQ multiplex PCR, yet TCRdb's version contains in-frame clones alone and is incomplete. The data contain about 280,000 clones, 85% of them singletons. The record originates from a study of blood T cell repertoires in COVID-19. Study summary: The United States, Italy and Spain supplied acute and convalescent COVID-19 samples.

Study members were between 18 and 89 years old and lived in 20 to 25 US regions. Clinical histories supplied by participants themselves formed the basis of cohort assignment. Symptom resolution, clearance, or two negative PCRs marked donors in Cohort 3 as recovered. The CDR3 is made up of 15 amino acids. Germline CDR1 is LNHDA and CDR2 is SQIVND (reference sequence). V dropped 6 bases and J dropped 5; count of bases not matched to a gene: 9. This receptor was taken from a woman aged 50 to 60 who had recovered from COVID-19. The sequenced material came from PBMCs or T cells enriched from blood (not recorded which). The rearrangement joins TRBV19 to TRBJ2-2; TRBD1 aligns across 7 bases. CDR3 nucleotide sequence: TGTGCCAGTAGCGTGACCGGGACAGCGACCGGGGAGCTGTTTTTT. It specifies CASSVTGTATGELFF.